The next 11 T cell receptor beta chains were all read from a single sample in a study of shared clonotypes between healthy human individuals. The method was immunoSEQ multiplex PCR; TCRdb's version includes in-frame clones alone and lacks a portion of them. Altogether hundreds of thousands of clones are present, about 96% being singletons, with the ten largest covering approximately 0.1%. Positive CCR7 selection of CD45RO-negative cells yielded the naive CD8 cells, and terminally differentiated effector memory CD45RA+ cells were excluded. Sequencing input: naive CD8+ T cells sorted from blood. The receptors derive from a woman in her 30s in good health.

The chain recombines TRBV6-5 with TRBJ1-2; TRBD1 might be the D (5 bases). The germline V and J ends were trimmed by 0 bases and 6 bases, with 14 bases remaining between them. CDR3 length: 15 amino acids. Germline V gene data show CDR1 as MNHEY and CDR2 as SVGAGI. This chain's CDR3 is CASSYSMGPGDGYTF. CDR3 in DNA: TGTGCCAGCAGTTACTCTATGGGGCCTGGTGATGGCTACACCTTC.

The chain employs TRBV7-9 and TRBJ2-1; a possible D gene is TRBD2 (5 bases). The CDR3 has 13 amino acids. V was pared by 5 bases and J by 2 bases, with 7 bases between. Germline V gene data show CDR1 as SEHNR and CDR2 as FQNEAQ (reference sequence). As DNA, the CDR3 is TGTGCCAGCAGCCCGGGAACCTACAATGAGCAGTTCTTC. Its translation: CASSPGTYNEQFF.

The chain uses TRBV10-2 and TRBJ2-5, with unresolved D. Germline-derived CDR1 and CDR2 are WSHSY and SAAADI. The CDR3 extends over 15 amino acids. V gave up 3 bases and J gave up 5 bases, with 16 bases separating them. CDR3 DNA sequence: TGCGCCAGCAGTGAACTGGGGTTAGAGTGGGAGACCCAGTACTTC. It codes for CASSELGLEWETQYF.

The chain has TRBV12-5 and TRBJ2-5; D not certain. V dropped 1 base and J dropped 4 bases, with 7 bases sitting between them. CDR1 LGHNT and CDR2 FRNRAP come from the germline V gene. The CDR3 has 13 amino acids. The CDR3, as DNA: TGTGCTAGTGGTTTGGGTAGAAGAGAGACCCAGTACTTC. Its translation is CASGLGRRETQYF. The full variable domain, completed using reference TRBV12-5 and TRBJ2-5, is DARVTQTPRHKVTEMGQEVTMRCQPILGHNTVFWYRQTMMQGLELLAYFRNRAPLDDSGMPKDRFSAEMPDATLATLKIQPSEPRDSAVYFCASGLGRRETQYFGPGTRLLVL.

The chain links TRBV5-1 to TRBJ2-2; D is unclear. The V end lost 2 bases, the J end lost 1 base, and 6 bases lay between the germline ends. The CDR3 consists of 14 residues. CDR1 and CDR2 (germline): SGHRS, YFSETQ. The CDR3 bases are TGCGCCAGCAGCTTACACAGGAACACCGGGGAGCTGTTTTTT. This encodes CASSLHRNTGELFF.

The chain links TRBV10-1 to TRBJ2-3; 11 nucleotides agree with TRBD2. CDR3 size: 16 residues. From germline, CDR1 is WNHNN and CDR2 SYGVQD (reference sequence). With V trimmed by 2 bases and J by 5 bases, 6 bases remained unmatched. The CDR3 protein is CASSETSGSVVDTQYF. DNA for the CDR3: TGCGCCAGCAGTGAGACTAGCGGGAGTGTGGTAGATACGCAGTATTTT.

The V and J genes are TRBV27 and TRBJ2-1, with D unresolved. The CDR3 totals 14 residues. V lost 5 bases and J lost 0, with 8 bases in between. Germline lookup yields CDR1 MNHEY and CDR2 SMNVEV (reference sequence). The CDR3 nucleotides read TGTGCCAGCAGTCCCAGTAGCTCCTACAATGAGCAGTTCTTC. Translating it yields CASSPSSSYNEQFF.

V and J are TRBV9 and TRBJ2-5; 7 nucleotides agree with TRBD1. Germline V lookup: CDR1 SGDLS, CDR2 YYNGEE. CDR3 length: 15 amino acids. V lost 1 base to trimming and J lost 5 bases; unmatched junction nucleotides: 8. The CDR3 DNA follows: TGTGCCAGCAGCGTAAGCGACAGGGTGGGCGAGACCCAGTACTTC. Protein product: CASSVSDRVGETQYF.

The rearrangement uses TRBV4-1 and TRBJ2-5, with 10 bases matching TRBD2. The J call may be incorrect, as the DNA end agrees better with TRBJ2-7. The CDR3 is 16 amino acids. The germline V gene has CDR1 MGHRA and CDR2 YSYEKL. The CDR3, as DNA: TGCGCCAGCAGCCAAGGGCGGGGGACTAGCGCCTACGAGCAGTACTTC. Translating it yields CASSQGRGTSAYEQYF.

This sequence joins TRBV6-1 and TRBJ2-7; D is unresolved. The V gene lost 6 bases and the J gene lost 5 bases, with 11 bases spanning the gap. The germline CDR1 and CDR2 sequences are MNHNS and SASEGT. The CDR3 runs 12 residues. The CDR3 spells CASSSLGNEQYF. CDR3 DNA: TGTGCCAGCAGCTCACTTGGGAACGAGCAGTACTTC.

This rearrangement joins TRBV9 to TRBJ2-7; no reliable D call. The germline gives CDR1 SGDLS, CDR2 YYNGEE. V lost 5 bases and J 5 bases, leaving 20 bases between the germline ends. CDR3 length: 15 residues. This CDR3 is CASSAETGVFDEQYF. CDR3 sequence (DNA): TGTGCCAGCAGTGCTGAGACTGGGGTTTTTGACGAGCAGTACTTC.